Detailed here is one T cell receptor beta chain. Its specificity is unknown. This entry belongs to a study of T cell responses to AZD1222 COVID-19 vaccine. Germline V gives CDR1 SGHRS, CDR2 YFSETQ. Trimming took off 4 bases at V and 5 bases at J, with 18 bases between the two ends. This CDR3 region has 15 residues. Profiling relied on immunoSEQ multiplex PCR, and the TCRdb table lists in-frame clones only, not all of them. The repertoire holds about 86,000 clones, with approximately 80% as singletons. Study-level findings and limits: Clonal diversity may have been underestimated, and the donors were mostly white British, with more females than males.

The J gene is TRBJ2-5, the V gene TRBV5-1, with unresolved D. This clonotype originated in an adult in good health. This specimen consisted of peripheral blood, obtained on day 0 of AZD1222 vaccination. CDR3 amino acids: CASSLPEPSDETQYF. The CDR3 DNA follows: TGCGCCAGCAGCCTGCCAGAGCCATCGGATGAGACCCAGTACTTC. Variable domain in full (rest from reference TRBV5-1 and TRBJ2-5): KAGVTQTPRYLIKTRGQQVTLSCSPISGHRSVSWYQQTPGQGLQFLFEYFSETQRNKGNFPGRFSGRQFSNSRSEMNVSTLELGDSALYLCASSLPEPSDETQYFGPGTRLLVL.